A selection of T cell receptor beta chains follows, all from one sample in a study of cytomegalovirus exposure and HLA in healthy donors. The table came from immunoSEQ multiplex PCR; TCRdb's copy has only in-frame clones and leaves some out. Here the sample spans approximately 150,000 clones, roughly 79% being singletons. Sample: PBMCs. The source is a woman aged 55-75 years in good health and CMV-seropositive. CDR3s include the opening cysteine and the closing phenylalanine or tryptophan. Fields, in order: clone size, D gene, J gene, V gene, CDR3 DNA, CDR3 protein. A D gene is named only where the DNA matches it firmly. Some rows mark clone size as missing; the rest say once, few, many or name a class of expanded clone.

abundance: .; d_gene: TRBD1; j_gene: TRBJ1-2; v_gene: TRBV2; CDR3nt: TGTGCCAGCAGTGTGGGGACAGGGGGCCGCTATGGCTACACCTTC; CDR3aa: CASSVGTGGRYGYTF
abundance: .; d_gene: TRBD2; j_gene: TRBJ2-1; v_gene: TRBV9; CDR3nt: TGTGCCAGCAGCGTAGGAGGACTAGCGGGACCTGTCAATGAGCAGTTCTTC; CDR3aa: CASSVGGLAGPVNEQFF
abundance: .; d_gene: TRBD2; j_gene: TRBJ2-2; v_gene: TRBV7-3; CDR3nt: TGTGCCAGCAGCTTATTAGCGGGAGGGCCTGCGTACGGGGAGCTGTTTTTT; CDR3aa: CASSLLAGGPAYGELFF
abundance: .; d_gene: .; j_gene: TRBJ2-1; v_gene: TRBV4-2; CDR3nt: TGTGCCAGCAGCCAAGACATTGCGGTCTCGATCGGTGAGCAGTTCTTC; CDR3aa: CASSQDIAVSIGEQFF
abundance: .; d_gene: .; j_gene: TRBJ2-7; v_gene: TRBV21-1; CDR3nt: TGTGCCAGCTTTTCCGGAGGGCAGGGGGCCGGCGAGCAGTACTTC; CDR3aa: CASFSGGQGAGEQYF
abundance: few; d_gene: TRBD2; j_gene: TRBJ2-3; v_gene: TRBV5-8; CDR3nt: TGTGCCAGCAGCTTGGGTAGCGGGGACACAGATACGCAGTATTTT; CDR3aa: CASSLGSGDTDTQYF
abundance: .; d_gene: TRBD1; j_gene: TRBJ2-1; v_gene: TRBV6-6; CDR3nt: TGTGCCAGCAGTTACCTAGGACAGGGGGTGAACAATGAGCAGTTCTTC; CDR3aa: CASSYLGQGVNNEQFF
abundance: .; d_gene: .; j_gene: TRBJ1-2; v_gene: TRBV28; CDR3nt: TGTGCCAGCGAGGTCGGAGGCTATGGCTACACCTTC; CDR3aa: CASEVGGYGYTF
abundance: .; d_gene: TRBD2; j_gene: TRBJ2-3; v_gene: TRBV11-1; CDR3nt: TGTGCCAGCAGCTTCACGACTAGCGGGAGGGATACGCAGTATTTT; CDR3aa: CASSFTTSGRDTQYF
abundance: .; d_gene: .; j_gene: TRBJ1-1; v_gene: TRBV29-1; CDR3nt: TGCAGCGTTGCGCCCGGGGGTGGGACTGAAGCTTTCTTT; CDR3aa: CSVAPGGGTEAFF
abundance: .; d_gene: TRBD2; j_gene: TRBJ2-3; v_gene: TRBV18; CDR3nt: TGTGCCAGCTCACCACAAGCTAGCGGGACAGATACGCAGTATTTT; CDR3aa: CASSPQASGTDTQYF
abundance: .; d_gene: TRBD1; j_gene: TRBJ1-4; v_gene: TRBV7-9; CDR3nt: TGTGCCAGCAGCCCCGGGACAGGGGGTAGGGAAAAACTGTTTTTT; CDR3aa: CASSPGTGGREKLFF